This TCR beta chain is from a study of regulatory T cells in long-lasting Graves disease. Study-wide points: Having only a small sample size may have limited accuracy. Among samples with persistent disease, TRBV28, TRBJ1-2 and TRBJ2-5 were favored.

As to time point: persistent/refractory GD, antithyroid drugs over 5 years with positive TRAb. TCR sequences were obtained from RNA taken from PBMCs. Per germline, CDR1 LNHDA and CDR2 SQIVND (reference sequence). CDR3 length: 16 residues. After removal of 2 bases from V and 2 bases from J, the junction contained 5 bases not matched to a gene. This clonotype was observed a handful of times. The antigen remains undetermined. With iRepertoire HTBI primers and Arm-PCR of CDR3 regions, TCR beta libraries were built. TCRdb re-derived calls from the multiplex PCR reads in MiXCR, one entry per CDR3 protein. The table shows around 460,000 distinct CDR3 sequences, with approximately 21% occurring only once.

The sequences come from peripheral blood mononuclear cells (PBMCs), collected when the disease was refractory, from a patient treated with antithyroid drugs. The source of this sequence is a female donor with Graves disease. The chain couples TRBV19 to TRBJ2-2, with TRBD2 identical over 7 bases. CDR3 region: CASSIMGGSNTGELFF. CDR3 DNA sequence: TGTGCCAGTAGTATAATGGGGGGGAGCAACACCGGGGAGCTGTTTTTT.